This T cell receptor (beta chain) was observed in a study of shared clonotypes between healthy human individuals. Study summary: CD4 naive cells filled three plates per donor, CD4 memory three, CD8 naive two and CD8 memory one.

The V gene's germline CDR1 is LNHDA and CDR2 SQIVND (reference sequence). Between the trimmed V and J ends, which lost 8 bases and 2 bases, there was a span of 10 bases. The CDR3 extends over 13 amino acids. A roughly 200 ng quantity of DNA, 25,000 to 35,000 T cell genomes, went into the sorted-subset replicate PCRs. Sequencing was performed with immunoSEQ multiplex PCR; in TCRdb, only in-frame clones are kept and a portion is missing. Of 2 million to 2.5 million clones in the sample, 90% to 97% were seen once. Whole-study results and caveats: Four donors showed sharing of approximately 5% of naive CD4 clonotypes.

Of note for this clone: What it binds is not known.

The sequenced sample consisted of naive CD4+ T cells sorted from blood. Subset denoted: CD45RA+ positively selected. The sequence derives from a young man in good health. V is TRBV19 and J is TRBJ1-5; no definite D call. For the CDR3, the DNA is TGTGCCAGTGAAGGGTTGGGCAATCAGCCCCAGCATTTT. Translated, it gives CASEGLGNQPQHF.